This T cell receptor (beta chain) is drawn from a study of blood T cell repertoires in COVID-19. Study-level information: Some COVID-19 samples were acute and others convalescent; all came from the United States, Italy and Spain. PBMCs, B-cell-depleted T cells, or T cells provided the cDNA or gDNA that made up the material.

Original handling: How many nucleated cells were present was estimated from reference gene primer amplification. Produced via immunoSEQ multiplex PCR; TCRdb's table is partial and in-frame only. D and trimming come from the DNA, and the V and J calls and clone size come from that table. The data contain 140,000 to 150,000 clones, around 86% of them singletons. The CDR3 is 16 amino acids. The germline V gene encodes CDR1 SGHTA and CDR2 FQGNSA. Trimming removed 6 bases at V and 9 bases at J, with 24 bases between. This clone was detected only once. The chain joins TRBV7-2 to TRBJ2-1, with unresolved D. The sample consisted of peripheral blood. The origin of this receptor is a human donor in a cohort sampled during active COVID-19. The CDR3 region has the DNA TGTGCCAGCAGTCTTAGACCGGGTACGTCAACAAGTGAGCAGTTCTTC. It codes for CASSLRPGTSTSEQFF.